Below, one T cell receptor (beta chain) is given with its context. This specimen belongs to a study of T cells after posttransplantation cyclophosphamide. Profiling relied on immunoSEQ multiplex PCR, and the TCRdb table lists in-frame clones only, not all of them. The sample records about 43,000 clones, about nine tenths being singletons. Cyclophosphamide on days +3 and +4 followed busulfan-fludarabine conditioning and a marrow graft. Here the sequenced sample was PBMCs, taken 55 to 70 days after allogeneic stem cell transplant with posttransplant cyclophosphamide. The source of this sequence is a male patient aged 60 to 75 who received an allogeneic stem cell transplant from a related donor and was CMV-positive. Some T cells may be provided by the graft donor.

CDR3 sequence: CASARGREPNTGELFF. For the CDR3, the DNA is TGCGCCAGCGCAAGAGGGAGGGAGCCGAACACCGGGGAGCTGTTTTTT. The chain links TRBV4-1 to TRBJ2-2; 7 bases are shared with TRBD2. The V and J ends lost 8 bases and 0 bases, in that order; junction bases with no gene match: 9. The CDR3 loop spans 16 amino acids. The germline V gene has CDR1 MGHRA and CDR2 YSYEKL.